A single sample is the source of the 24 T cell receptor beta chains below, sequenced in a study of OX40 agonist ivuxolimab in advanced cancers. Profiling relied on immunoSEQ multiplex PCR, and the TCRdb table lists in-frame clones only, not all of them. Counted here are about 21,000 clones, around four fifths occurring once; the ten biggest clones make up 3.1%. The source material was CD4+ or CD8+ T cells sorted from blood, sampled in a trial of the OX40 agonist ivuxolimab. These receptors all come from an adult with an advanced solid tumor such as melanoma, head and neck, liver or kidney cancer.

The rearrangement links TRBV2 to TRBJ2-1; D tentatively fits TRBD1 or TRBD2 (5 bases each). V was pared by 5 bases and J by 1 base, with 12 bases between. This CDR3 region has 15 residues. Germline lookup yields CDR1 SNHLY and CDR2 FYNNEI. The CDR3: CASSTGTASYNEQFF. As DNA, the CDR3 is TGTGCCAGCAGTACCGGGACCGCGTCCTACAATGAGCAGTTCTTC.

J is TRBJ2-6 and V is TRBV5-5; D is possibly TRBD2 (5 bases). Germline CDR1 is SGHKS and CDR2 is YYEKEE (reference sequence). Trimming shortened V by 4 bases and J by 3 bases, and 14 bases separated the two germline ends. The length of the CDR3 is 16 residues. For the CDR3, the DNA is TGTGCCAGCAGCCTACGATCGGACTTTGGGGCCAACGTCCTGACTTTC. This translates into CASSLRSDFGANVLTF.

This chain links TRBV6-1 with TRBJ1-2; TRBD1 matches 7 bases. Losses at the gene ends were 6 bases for V and 3 bases for J; bases not matched to a gene: 4. The CDR3 extends over 13 amino acids. CDR1 is MNHNS and CDR2 is SASEGT in the germline V gene. The CDR3 nucleotides are TGTGCCAGCAGCCGCACAGGGGACTATGGCTACACCTTC. As protein: CASSRTGDYGYTF.

The V gene is TRBV29-1, the J gene TRBJ2-3; 8 nucleotides match TRBD1. This CDR3 comprises 14 residues. V was clipped by 4 bases and J by 11 bases; unmatched bases: 14. Germline CDR1 reads SQVTM; CDR2 reads ANQGSEA. CDR3 sequence (DNA): TGCAGCGTTGTTAGGGGGACAGGTGTCCGAGGGCAGTATTTT. This sequence encodes CSVVRGTGVRGQYF.

V usage is TRBV7-2 and J usage is TRBJ2-1, with 9 bases lining up with TRBD1. There are 16 residues in the CDR3. Germline-derived CDR1 and CDR2 are SGHTA and FQGNSA. The V gene end was trimmed by 0 bases and the J gene end by 8 bases; junction bases not matched to a gene: 8. The chain's CDR3 is CASSLASGTGYHEQFF. The CDR3 coding sequence is TGTGCCAGCAGCTTAGCGTCCGGGACAGGGTACCATGAGCAGTTCTTC.

V and J are TRBV5-1 and TRBJ2-1; 7 bases agree with TRBD2. V lost 1 base and J lost 10; bases outside the gene matches: 2. The CDR3 loop spans 12 amino acids. From germline, CDR1 is SGHRS and CDR2 YFSETQ. The CDR3 DNA is TGCGCCAGCAGCTTGCCCGGGAGGGAGCAGTTCTTC. This encodes CASSLPGREQFF.

This chain joins TRBV7-2 and TRBJ1-4; D is unclear. Trimming cost V 6 bases and J 0 bases, with 11 bases left between them. Per the germline V gene, CDR1 is SGHTA and CDR2 is FQGNSA. CDR3 length equals 15 residues. The CDR3 region is CASSTRATTNEKLFF. CDR3 nucleotide sequence: TGTGCCAGCAGTACCCGAGCAACAACTAATGAAAAACTGTTTTTT.

The rearrangement joins TRBV6-5 to TRBJ1-4; no clear D. V was clipped by 0 bases and J by 7 bases, with 12 bases between them. Per germline, CDR1 MNHEY and CDR2 SVGAGI. The CDR3 has 15 residues. CDR3 DNA: TGTGCCAGCAGTTACTCGATTGGACTGGGTGAAAAACTGTTTTTT. This codes for CASSYSIGLGEKLFF.

The CDR3 sequence: CASSKRLAGAHTANNEQFF. The CDR3 DNA reads as TGTGCCAGCAGCAAACGACTAGCGGGGGCGCATACAGCAAACAATGAGCAGTTCTTC. This chain links TRBV7-7 with TRBJ2-1; 12 bases are shared with TRBD2. The CDR3 extends over 19 amino acids. Trimming took 5 bases from V and 5 from J; bases not matched to a gene: 16. Germline CDR1 and CDR2: SSHAT and FNYEAQ (reference sequence).

The table lists this clone with a few counts. The chain is built from TRBV15 and TRBJ1-4; TRBD1 matches 12 bases. The V segment lost 8 bases and the J segment 8 bases; nucleotides outside the gene matches: 18. This CDR3 has 18 amino acids. Germline CDR1 is LNHNV and CDR2 is YYDKDF (reference sequence). CDR3 nucleotide sequence: TGTGCCACCGCAGGAAACCGGGACAGGGGGCTGAAAGGCGAAAAACTGTTTTTT. Amino acids: CATAGNRDRGLKGEKLFF. Together with reference TRBV15 and TRBJ1-4, the CDR3 gives the full variable domain: DAMVIQNPRYQVTQFGKPVTLSCSQTLNHNVMYWYQQKSSQAPKLLFHYYDKDFNNEADTPDNFQSRRPNTSFCFLDIRSPGLGDTAMYLCATAGNRDRGLKGEKLFFGSGTQLSVL.

The chain links TRBV2 to TRBJ2-3; tentative D call: TRBD2 (7 bases). This CDR3 region has 15 residues. Deletions cut 6 bases from V and 2 bases from J, with 15 bases between. Germline V gene sequence: CDR1 SNHLY, CDR2 FYNNEI. CDR3 bases: TGTGCCAGCAGCACCCAGGGGACTACCACAGATACGCAGTATTTT. Translation gives CASSTQGTTTDTQYF.

This chain's CDR3 is CASSYRTSGANVLTF. CDR3 sequence (DNA): TGTGCCAGCAGTTACAGGACCTCTGGGGCCAACGTCCTGACTTTC. The chain combines TRBV6-5 with TRBJ2-6; the D is unclear. The germline CDR1 and CDR2 sequences are MNHEY and SVGAGI. V was shortened by 2 bases and J by 0 bases, with 5 bases between the two germline ends. This CDR3 region has 15 residues.

This clone was seen once. This sequence joins TRBV11-2 and TRBJ2-1; TRBD2 matches 11 bases. CDR1 is SGHAT and CDR2 is FQNNGV in the germline V gene. V shed 3 bases and J 1 base; nucleotides not matched to a gene: 2. This CDR3 has 16 residues. CDR3 nucleotides: TGTGCCAGCAGCTTGGGACTAGCGGTGTCCTACAATGAGCAGTTCTTC. Residues: CASSLGLAVSYNEQFF.

This clone was seen only once. The chain has TRBV27 and TRBJ1-2; D might be TRBD1 (5 bases). This CDR3 spans 14 amino acids. V was cut by 5 bases and J by 3 bases, with 13 bases left in between. CDR1 is MNHEY and CDR2 is SMNVEV in the germline V gene (reference sequence). CDR3 in DNA: TGTGCCAGCAGTCCCAGGGAGAGGGACTATGGCTACACCTTC. Translated: CASSPRERDYGYTF.

V is TRBV28 and J is TRBJ2-1; tentative D call: TRBD2 (5 bases). Per germline, CDR1 MDHEN and CDR2 SYDVKM. This CDR3 has 13 residues. V shed 4 bases and J shed 1 base, with 5 bases lying between them. This CDR3 is CASSSGSYNEQFF. Here the CDR3 DNA reads TGTGCCAGCAGTTCGGGGTCCTACAATGAGCAGTTCTTC.

About this clone: Other nucleotide sequences in the sample specify the same CDR3. The V call is TRBV5-1, the J call TRBJ2-7; TRBD1 matches at 7 bases. Germline V lookup: CDR1 SGHRS, CDR2 YFSETQ. There are 14 residues in the CDR3. J gave up 7 bases and V 3 bases, and 10 bases lay outside the gene matches. CDR3 bases: TGCGCCAGCAGCTCACAGGGGAACAGTAGAGAGCAGTACTTC. Its protein is CASSSQGNSREQYF.

J is TRBJ1-2 and V is TRBV9; 10 nucleotides line up with TRBD1. The V gene end was trimmed by 2 bases and the J gene end by 4 bases; junction bases not matched to a gene: 5. Germline V gene lookup returns CDR1 SGDLS and CDR2 YYNGEE. The CDR3 has 15 amino acids. The DNA of the CDR3 is TGTGCCAGCAGCGTGGGAGACAGGGGGCCCTATGGCTACACCTTC. This encodes CASSVGDRGPYGYTF. Complete variable domain (other parts from reference TRBV9 and TRBJ1-2): DSGVTQTPKHLITATGQRVTLRCSPRSGDLSVYWYQQSLDQGLQFLIQYYNGEERAKGNILERFSAQQFPDLHSELNLSSLELGDSALYFCASSVGDRGPYGYTFGSGTRLTVV.

This chain joins TRBV5-1 and TRBJ2-7; D is unresolved. The CDR3 has 17 amino acids. V lost 4 bases, J lost 2 bases, and 22 bases lay in between. Germline loops: CDR1 SGHRS, CDR2 YFSETQ. CDR3 residues: CASSPAPGFEKTYEQYF. The DNA of the CDR3 is TGCGCCAGCAGCCCAGCTCCAGGTTTCGAGAAAACCTACGAGCAGTACTTC. Combining the CDR3 with reference TRBV5-1 and TRBJ2-7 gives the whole variable domain KAGVTQTPRYLIKTRGQQVTLSCSPISGHRSVSWYQQTPGQGLQFLFEYFSETQRNKGNFPGRFSGRQFSNSRSEMNVSTLELGDSALYLCASSPAPGFEKTYEQYFGPGTRLTVT.

The chain combines TRBV28 with TRBJ2-1, with 7 bases that match TRBD2. Germline-derived CDR1 and CDR2 are MDHEN and SYDVKM. Trimming took 6 bases from V and 7 from J; bases not matched to a gene: 6. This CDR3 spans 13 amino acids. CDR3 loop: CASSRWEGNEQFF. The CDR3 DNA reads TGTGCCAGCAGCCGGTGGGAGGGTAATGAGCAGTTCTTC.

On this clone: A read error may produce the germline difference seen at one junction end. The chain combines TRBV7-8 with TRBJ2-7, with 9 bases identical to TRBD2. This CDR3 is built from 16 residues. Germline CDR1 SGHVS, CDR2 FQNEAQ. The CDR3 DNA follows: TGTGCCAGCAGCTTGACCAGCGGGAGGTCCTCCTACGGGCAGTACTTC. Its translation is CASSLTSGRSSYGQYF.

This clone came up once. Distinct nucleotide sequences in the sample also encode this CDR3. The rearrangement joins TRBV5-1 to TRBJ2-7; unclear D gene. Germline CDR1 and CDR2: SGHRS and YFSETQ. V lost 0 bases and J lost 2, with 9 bases in between. There are 14 residues in the CDR3. The CDR3 loop is CASSLVVSPYEQYF. CDR3 sequence (DNA): TGCGCCAGCAGCTTGGTCGTTTCGCCCTACGAGCAGTACTTC.

This chain joins TRBV30 and TRBJ2-5; tentatively, D is TRBD2 (7 bases). The V end was cut by 5 bases, the J end by 5 bases, with 18 bases between. Germline V gives CDR1 GTSNPN, CDR2 SVGIG (reference sequence). This CDR3 spans 14 amino acids. CDR3 loop: CAWASGGKGETQYF. In DNA form, the CDR3 reads TGTGCCTGGGCGTCGGGGGGCAAGGGGGAGACCCAGTACTTC.

The gene calls are TRBV27 and TRBJ2-3; 10 bases match TRBD2. The length of the CDR3 is 15 residues. J was trimmed by 8 bases and V by 10 bases; bases with no gene match: 15. Germline V lookup: CDR1 MNHEY, CDR2 SMNVEV (reference sequence). CDR3 in amino acids: CAIRGASGGSGTQYF. In nucleotides, the CDR3 is TGTGCCATCCGGGGGGCTAGCGGGGGTTCGGGTACGCAGTATTTT.

The genes are TRBV15 and TRBJ2-3, with D possibly matching TRBD2 (7 bases). Germline V gives CDR1 LNHNV, CDR2 YYDKDF (reference sequence). The V gene lost 1 base and the J gene lost 1 base, with 15 bases spanning the gap. The CDR3 spans 17 residues. In nucleotides, the CDR3 is TGTGCCACCAGCAGAGTCCGGGGGGCAGTGGGCACAGATACGCAGTATTTT. Protein sequence: CATSRVRGAVGTDTQYF.